This T cell receptor (beta chain) was captured in a study of cytomegalovirus exposure and HLA in healthy donors. The donors were members of the validation cohort, which comprised 90 to 150 subjects and was separate from the first cohort of 666 subjects. Study findings and constraints: Within the 130 or so validation repertoires, first-cohort TCR clusters tended to co-occur, according to a later analysis. Reported results showed that the classifier diagnosed cytomegalovirus status with high specificity and sensitivity. There were under 200 TCR beta chains listed as cytomegalovirus-associated.

Looked up from germline, CDR1 is GTSNPN and CDR2 is SVGIG (reference sequence). V was pared by 1 base and J by 4 bases, with 4 bases of the junction left unmatched. The CDR3 is made up of 13 amino acids. Note on this clone: Antigen unknown.

Produced via immunoSEQ multiplex PCR; TCRdb's table is partial and in-frame only. The sample consists of about 160,000 clones, around nine tenths of them appearing once. The sequence derives from a woman in her late teens or twenties in good health and CMV-seropositive. Material for sequencing was PBMCs. The chain uses TRBV30 and TRBJ2-7; 7 nucleotides line up with TRBD1. The CDR3 protein is CAWSGDRLYEQYF. CDR3 sequence (DNA): TGTGCCTGGAGTGGGGACAGACTATACGAGCAGTACTTC.